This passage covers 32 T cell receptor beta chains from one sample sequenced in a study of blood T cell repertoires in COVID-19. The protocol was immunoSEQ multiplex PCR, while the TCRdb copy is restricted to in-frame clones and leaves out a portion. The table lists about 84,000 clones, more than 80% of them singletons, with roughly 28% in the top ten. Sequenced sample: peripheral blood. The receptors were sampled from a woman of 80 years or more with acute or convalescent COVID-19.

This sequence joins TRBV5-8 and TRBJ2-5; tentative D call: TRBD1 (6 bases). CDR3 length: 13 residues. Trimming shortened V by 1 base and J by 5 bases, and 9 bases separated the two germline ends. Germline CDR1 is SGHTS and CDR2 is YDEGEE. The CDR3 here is CASSLQGMETQYF. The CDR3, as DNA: TGTGCCAGCAGCTTGCAGGGGATGGAGACCCAGTACTTC.

The CDR3 DNA reads TGTGCCTGGAGTCCTAGGCGGCAGCAGAGCGGGAGGTACAATGAGCAGTTCTTC. Translated, it gives CAWSPRRQQSGRYNEQFF. The rearrangement joins TRBV30 to TRBJ2-1, with 9 bases that match TRBD2. The CDR3 loop spans 18 amino acids. V was clipped by 2 bases and J by 4 bases; unmatched bases: 15. CDR1 is GTSNPN, CDR2 SVGIG, per germline (reference sequence). The variable domain in full, with the rest retrieved from reference TRBV30 and TRBJ2-1, is SQTIHQWPATLVQPVGSPLSLECTVEGTSNPNLYWYRQAAGRGLQLLFYSVGIGQISSEVPQNLSASRPQDRQFILSSKKLLLSDSGFYLCAWSPRRQQSGRYNEQFFGPGTRLTVL.

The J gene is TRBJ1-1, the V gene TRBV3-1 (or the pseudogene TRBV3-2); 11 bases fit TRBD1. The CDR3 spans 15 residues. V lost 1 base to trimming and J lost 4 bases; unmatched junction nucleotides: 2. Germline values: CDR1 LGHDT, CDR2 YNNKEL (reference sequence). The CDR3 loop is CASSQGGTGGTEAFF. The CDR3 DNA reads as TGTGCCAGCAGCCAAGGTGGGACAGGGGGCACTGAAGCTTTCTTT.

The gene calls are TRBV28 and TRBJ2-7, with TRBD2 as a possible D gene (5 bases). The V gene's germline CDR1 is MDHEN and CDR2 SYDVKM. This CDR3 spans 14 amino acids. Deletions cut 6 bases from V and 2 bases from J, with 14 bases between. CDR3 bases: TGTGCCAGCAGGGGGAGAGTGGGCACCTACGAGCAGTACTTC. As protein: CASRGRVGTYEQYF. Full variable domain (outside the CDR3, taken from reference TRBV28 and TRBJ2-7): DVKVTQSSRYLVKRTGEKVFLECVQDMDHENMFWYRQDPGLGLRLIYFSYDVKMKEKGDIPEGYSVSREKKERFSLILESASTNQTSMYLCASRGRVGTYEQYFGPGTRLTVT.

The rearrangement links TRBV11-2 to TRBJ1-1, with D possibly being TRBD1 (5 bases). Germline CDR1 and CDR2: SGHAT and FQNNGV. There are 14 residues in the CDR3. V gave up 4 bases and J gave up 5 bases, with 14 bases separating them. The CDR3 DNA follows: TGTGCCAGCAGCTCTTGGGGGGGGTTGACTGAAGCTTTCTTT. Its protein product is CASSSWGGLTEAFF.

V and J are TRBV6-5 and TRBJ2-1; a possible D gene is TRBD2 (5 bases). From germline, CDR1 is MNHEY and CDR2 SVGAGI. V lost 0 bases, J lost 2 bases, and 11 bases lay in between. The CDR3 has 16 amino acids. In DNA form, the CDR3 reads TGTGCCAGCAGTTACTCAAGCGGATCCCCCTACAATGAGCAGTTCTTC. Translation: CASSYSSGSPYNEQFF.

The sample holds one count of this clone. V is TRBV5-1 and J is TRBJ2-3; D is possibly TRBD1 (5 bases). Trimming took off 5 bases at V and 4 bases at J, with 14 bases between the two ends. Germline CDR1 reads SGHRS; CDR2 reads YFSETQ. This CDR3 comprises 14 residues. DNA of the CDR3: TGCGCCAGCAGGGACGCTCAGGGATCAGATACGCAGTATTTT. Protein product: CASRDAQGSDTQYF.

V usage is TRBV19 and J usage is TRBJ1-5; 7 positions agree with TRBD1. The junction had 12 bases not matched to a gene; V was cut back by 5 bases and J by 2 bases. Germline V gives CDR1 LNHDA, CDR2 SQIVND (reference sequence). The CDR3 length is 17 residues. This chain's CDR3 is CASSSEQGLVRNQPQHF. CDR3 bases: TGTGCCAGTAGTTCTGAACAGGGGCTAGTACGCAATCAGCCCCAGCATTTT.

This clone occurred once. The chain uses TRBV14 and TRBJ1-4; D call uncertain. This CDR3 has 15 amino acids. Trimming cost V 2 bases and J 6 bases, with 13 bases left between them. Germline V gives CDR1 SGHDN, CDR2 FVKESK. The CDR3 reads CASSQRNSHHEKLFF. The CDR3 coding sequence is TGTGCCAGCAGCCAAAGGAACAGCCACCATGAAAAACTGTTTTTT.

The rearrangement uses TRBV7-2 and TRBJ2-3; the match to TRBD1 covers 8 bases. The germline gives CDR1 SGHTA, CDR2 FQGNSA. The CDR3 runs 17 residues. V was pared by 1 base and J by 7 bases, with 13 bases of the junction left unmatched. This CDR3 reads CASSLVGETGDGNTQYF. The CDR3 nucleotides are TGTGCCAGCAGCTTAGTTGGGGAGACAGGGGACGGAAATACGCAGTATTTT.

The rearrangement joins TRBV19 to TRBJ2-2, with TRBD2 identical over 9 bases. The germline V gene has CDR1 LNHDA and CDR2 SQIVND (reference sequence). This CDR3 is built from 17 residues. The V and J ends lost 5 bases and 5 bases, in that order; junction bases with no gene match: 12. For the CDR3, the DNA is TGTGCCAGTAGTCCGCTTGGTAGCGGGAGTGGAACCGGGGAGCTGTTTTTT. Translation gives CASSPLGSGSGTGELFF.

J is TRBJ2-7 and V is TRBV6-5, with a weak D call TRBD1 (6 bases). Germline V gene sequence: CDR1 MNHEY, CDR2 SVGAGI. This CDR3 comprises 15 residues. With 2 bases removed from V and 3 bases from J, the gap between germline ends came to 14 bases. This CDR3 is CASSYPTGRGYEQYF. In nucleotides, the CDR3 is TGTGCCAGCAGTTACCCAACAGGGCGCGGCTACGAGCAGTACTTC.

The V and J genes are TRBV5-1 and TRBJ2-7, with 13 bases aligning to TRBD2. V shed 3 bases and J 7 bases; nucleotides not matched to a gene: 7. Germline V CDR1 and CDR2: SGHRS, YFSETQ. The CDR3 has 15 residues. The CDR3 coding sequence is TGCGCCAGCAGCTCGGGACTAGCGGGAAGGGGTGAGCAGTACTTC. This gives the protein CASSSGLAGRGEQYF.

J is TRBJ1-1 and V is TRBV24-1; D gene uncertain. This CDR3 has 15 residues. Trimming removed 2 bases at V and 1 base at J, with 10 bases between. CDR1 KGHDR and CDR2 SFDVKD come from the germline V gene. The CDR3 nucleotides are TGTGCCACCAGTGATTCCATGGCAGGGAACACTGAAGCTTTCTTT. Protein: CATSDSMAGNTEAFF.

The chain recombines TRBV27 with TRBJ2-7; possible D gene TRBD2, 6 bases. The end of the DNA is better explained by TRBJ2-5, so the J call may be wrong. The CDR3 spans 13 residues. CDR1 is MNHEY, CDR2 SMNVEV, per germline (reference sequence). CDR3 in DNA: TGTGCCAGCAGGGAAGCTGGCGGGGCGACCCAGTACTTC. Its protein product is CASREAGGATQYF.

The CDR3, as DNA: TGTGCCAGCATCCGGGACACCAATCAGCCCCAGCATTTT. Amino acid sequence: CASIRDTNQPQHF. V usage is TRBV12-3 or TRBV12-4 and J usage is TRBJ1-5, with D possibly TRBD1 on 6 matching bases. The CDR3 consists of 13 residues. Trimming left V 7 bases short and J 3 bases short, with 10 bases between.

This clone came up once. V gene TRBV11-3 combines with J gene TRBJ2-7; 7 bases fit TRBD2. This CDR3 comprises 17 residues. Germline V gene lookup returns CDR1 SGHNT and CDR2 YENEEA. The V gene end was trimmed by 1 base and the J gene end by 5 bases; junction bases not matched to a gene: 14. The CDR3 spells CASSLGWAGAPLDEQYF. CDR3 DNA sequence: TGTGCCAGCAGCTTAGGGTGGGCGGGAGCCCCTCTTGACGAGCAGTACTTC.

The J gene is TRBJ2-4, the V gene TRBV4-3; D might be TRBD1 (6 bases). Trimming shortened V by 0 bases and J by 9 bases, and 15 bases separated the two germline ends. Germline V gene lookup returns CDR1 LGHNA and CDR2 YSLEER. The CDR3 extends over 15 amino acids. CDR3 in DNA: TGCGCCAGCAGCCAAGATACAGGGCGGGCAGGCATTCAGTACTTC. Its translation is CASSQDTGRAGIQYF.

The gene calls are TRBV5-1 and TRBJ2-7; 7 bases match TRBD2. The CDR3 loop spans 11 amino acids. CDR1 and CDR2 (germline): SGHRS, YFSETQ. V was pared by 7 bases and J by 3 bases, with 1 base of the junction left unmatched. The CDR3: CASRDYYEQYF. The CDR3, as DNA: TGCGCCAGCCGGGACTACTACGAGCAGTACTTC.

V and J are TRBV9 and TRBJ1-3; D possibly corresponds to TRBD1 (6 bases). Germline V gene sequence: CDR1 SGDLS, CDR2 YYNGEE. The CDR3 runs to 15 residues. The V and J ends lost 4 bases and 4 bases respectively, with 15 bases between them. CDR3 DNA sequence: TGTGCCAGCAGCCCGAGAACAGGGACCGGAAACACCATATATTTT. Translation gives CASSPRTGTGNTIYF.

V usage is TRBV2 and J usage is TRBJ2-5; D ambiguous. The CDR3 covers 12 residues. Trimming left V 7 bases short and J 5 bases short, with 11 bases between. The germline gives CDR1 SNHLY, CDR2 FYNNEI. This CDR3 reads CASNSLWETQYF. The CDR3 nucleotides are TGTGCCAGCAACAGTCTCTGGGAGACCCAGTACTTC.

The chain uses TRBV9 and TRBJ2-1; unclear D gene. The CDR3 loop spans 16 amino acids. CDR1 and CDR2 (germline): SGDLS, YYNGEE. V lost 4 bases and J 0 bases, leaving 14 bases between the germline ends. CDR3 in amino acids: CASSPMGPGSYNEQFF. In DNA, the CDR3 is TGTGCCAGCAGCCCTATGGGCCCTGGCTCCTACAATGAGCAGTTCTTC.

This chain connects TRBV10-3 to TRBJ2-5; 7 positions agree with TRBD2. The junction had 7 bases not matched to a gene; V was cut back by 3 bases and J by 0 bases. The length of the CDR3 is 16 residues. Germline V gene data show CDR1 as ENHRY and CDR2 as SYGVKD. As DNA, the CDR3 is TGTGCCATCAGTGATTTCGGGGGAGGGAACCAAGAGACCCAGTACTTC. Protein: CAISDFGGGNQETQYF.

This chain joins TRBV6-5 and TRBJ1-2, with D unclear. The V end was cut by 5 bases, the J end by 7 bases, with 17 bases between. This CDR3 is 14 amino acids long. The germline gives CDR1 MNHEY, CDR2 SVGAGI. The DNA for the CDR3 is TGTGCCAGCAGTCAGGACTTCCCCTTTCGTGGCTACACCTTC. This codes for CASSQDFPFRGYTF.

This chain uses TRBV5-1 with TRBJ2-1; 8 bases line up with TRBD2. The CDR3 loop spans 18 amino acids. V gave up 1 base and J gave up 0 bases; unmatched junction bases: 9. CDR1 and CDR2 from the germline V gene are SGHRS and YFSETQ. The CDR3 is CASSLTGGLALSYNEQFF. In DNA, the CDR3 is TGCGCCAGCAGCTTGACGGGGGGGCTAGCCCTCTCCTACAATGAGCAGTTCTTC.

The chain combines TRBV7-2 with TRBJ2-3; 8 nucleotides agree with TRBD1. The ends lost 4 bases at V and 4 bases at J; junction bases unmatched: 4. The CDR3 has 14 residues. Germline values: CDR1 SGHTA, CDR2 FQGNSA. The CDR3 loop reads CASSSTGASDTQYF. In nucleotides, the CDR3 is TGTGCCAGCAGCTCGACAGGGGCGTCAGATACGCAGTATTTT.

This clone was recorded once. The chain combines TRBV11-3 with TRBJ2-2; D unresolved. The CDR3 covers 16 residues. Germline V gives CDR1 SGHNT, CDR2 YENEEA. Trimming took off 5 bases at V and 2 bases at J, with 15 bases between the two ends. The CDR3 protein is CASSHVLGSNTGELFF. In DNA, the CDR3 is TGTGCCAGCAGCCATGTTTTGGGCAGTAACACCGGGGAGCTGTTTTTT. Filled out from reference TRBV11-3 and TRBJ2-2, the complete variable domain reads EAGVVQSPRYKIIEKKQPVAFWCNPISGHNTLYWYLQNLGQGPELLIRYENEEAVDDSQLPKDRFSAERLKGVDSTLKIQPAELGDSAVYLCASSHVLGSNTGELFFGEGSRLTVL.

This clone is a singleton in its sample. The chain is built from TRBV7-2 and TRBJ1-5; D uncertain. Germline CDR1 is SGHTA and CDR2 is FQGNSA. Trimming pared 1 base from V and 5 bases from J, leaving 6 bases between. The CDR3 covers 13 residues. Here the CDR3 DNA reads TGTGCCAGCAGCTTAGTTTTCGATCAGCCCCAGCATTTT. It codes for CASSLVFDQPQHF.

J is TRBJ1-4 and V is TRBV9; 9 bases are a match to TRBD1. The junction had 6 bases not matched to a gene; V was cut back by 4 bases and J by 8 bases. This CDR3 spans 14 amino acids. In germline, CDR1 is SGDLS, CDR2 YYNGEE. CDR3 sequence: CASSRTGAGEKLFF. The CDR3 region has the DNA TGTGCCAGCAGCCGGACAGGGGCCGGGGAAAAACTGTTTTTT.

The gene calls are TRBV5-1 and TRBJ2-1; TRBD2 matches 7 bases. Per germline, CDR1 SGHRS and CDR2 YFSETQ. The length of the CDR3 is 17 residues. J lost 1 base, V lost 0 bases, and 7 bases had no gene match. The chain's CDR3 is CASSLGGGRGSYNEQFF. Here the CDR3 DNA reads TGCGCCAGCAGCTTGGGGGGCGGGAGAGGGTCCTACAATGAGCAGTTCTTC.

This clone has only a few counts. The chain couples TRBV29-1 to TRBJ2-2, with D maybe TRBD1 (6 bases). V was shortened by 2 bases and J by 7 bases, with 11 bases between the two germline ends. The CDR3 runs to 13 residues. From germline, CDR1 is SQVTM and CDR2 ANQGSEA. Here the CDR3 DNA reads TGCAGCGTTGAAATACAGGGAAGCGGGGAGCTGTTTTTT. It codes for CSVEIQGSGELFF.

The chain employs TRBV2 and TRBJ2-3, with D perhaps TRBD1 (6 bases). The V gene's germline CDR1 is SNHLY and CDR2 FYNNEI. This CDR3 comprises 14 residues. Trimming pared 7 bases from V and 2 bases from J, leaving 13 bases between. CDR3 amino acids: CASKAQGHTDTQYF. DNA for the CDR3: TGTGCCAGCAAAGCTCAGGGACACACAGATACGCAGTATTTT.